The clone carrying this T cell receptor beta chain has a handful of counts. The antigen remains unidentified. The data were taken from a study of T cells after yellow fever vaccination. The germline CDR1 and CDR2 sequences are SGHNT and YYREEE (reference sequence). The CDR3 runs to 14 residues. V shed 5 bases and J 8 bases; nucleotides not matched to a gene: 11. TCRdb reprocessed the 5' RACE reads with MiXCR, giving one entry per CDR3 protein. The sample records some 390,000 distinct CDR3 sequences, about 6% being singletons. Study-wide findings and caveats: On re-exposure, the response was weaker but peaked faster, at day 5 versus 15.

The starting material was PBMCs, obtained 5 days after the yellow fever booster vaccination. The chain carries TRBV5-4 and TRBJ1-2; 8 bases are shared with TRBD1. This receptor was taken from a man aged 30-40 years who received the YFV17D yellow fever vaccine. The CDR3 nucleotides read TGTGCCAGCAGATCGGACAGGGCCCCTGGGGGCTACACCTTC. Protein product: CASRSDRAPGGYTF.